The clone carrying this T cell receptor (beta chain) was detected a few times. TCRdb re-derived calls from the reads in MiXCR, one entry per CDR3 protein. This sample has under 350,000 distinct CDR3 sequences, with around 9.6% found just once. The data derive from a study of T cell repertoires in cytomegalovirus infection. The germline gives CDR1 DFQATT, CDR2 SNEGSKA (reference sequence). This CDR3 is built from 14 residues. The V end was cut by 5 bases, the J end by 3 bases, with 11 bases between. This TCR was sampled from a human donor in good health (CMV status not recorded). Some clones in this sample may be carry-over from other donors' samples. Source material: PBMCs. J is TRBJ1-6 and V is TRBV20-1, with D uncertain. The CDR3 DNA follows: TGCAGTGCTCCACTGATGAGCTATAATTCACCCCTCCACTTT. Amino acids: CSAPLMSYNSPLHF.